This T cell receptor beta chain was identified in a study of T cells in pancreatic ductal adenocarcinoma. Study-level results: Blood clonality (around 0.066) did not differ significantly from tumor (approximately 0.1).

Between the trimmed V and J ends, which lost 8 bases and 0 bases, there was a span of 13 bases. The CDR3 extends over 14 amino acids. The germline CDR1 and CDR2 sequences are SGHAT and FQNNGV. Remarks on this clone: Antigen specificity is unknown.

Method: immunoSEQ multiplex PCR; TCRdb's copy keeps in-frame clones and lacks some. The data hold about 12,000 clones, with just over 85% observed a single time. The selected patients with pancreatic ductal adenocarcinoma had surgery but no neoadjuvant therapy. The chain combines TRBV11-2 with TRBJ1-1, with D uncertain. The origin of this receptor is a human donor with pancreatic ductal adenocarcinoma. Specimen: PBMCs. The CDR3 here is CASSPDGLNTEAFF. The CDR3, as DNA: TGTGCCAGCTCTCCGGACGGTCTGAACACTGAAGCTTTCTTT. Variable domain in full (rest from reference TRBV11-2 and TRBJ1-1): EAGVAQSPRYKIIEKRQSVAFWCNPISGHATLYWYQQILGQGPKLLIQFQNNGVVDDSQLPKDRFSAERLKGVDSTLKIQPAKLEDSAVYLCASSPDGLNTEAFFGQGTRLTVV.